Shown below are 26 T cell receptor beta chains from a single sample sequenced in a study of cytomegalovirus exposure and HLA in healthy donors. Clones were sequenced by immunoSEQ multiplex PCR, and TCRdb holds only the in-frame ones, with some missing. The data hold some 110,000 clones, with roughly 88% observed a single time. The sequenced material came from PBMCs. The receptors come from a man aged 18 to 35 in good health and CMV-seronegative.

This chain uses TRBV7-9 with TRBJ2-5; 10 bases align to TRBD2. This CDR3 region has 19 residues. CDR1 and CDR2 (germline): SEHNR, FQNEAQ (reference sequence). With V trimmed by 1 base and J by 4 bases, 15 bases remained unmatched. In DNA, the CDR3 is TGTGCCAGCAGCTTAGTCGTGCCCCTAGCGGGAGTTCGGGTAGAGACCCAGTACTTC. This translates into CASSLVVPLAGVRVETQYF.

The chain links TRBV30 to TRBJ1-4; possibly TRBD1 for D (6 bases). The CDR3 extends over 15 amino acids. CDR1 is GTSNPN and CDR2 is SVGIG in the germline V gene (reference sequence). Trimming shortened V by 4 bases and J by 2 bases, and 14 bases separated the two germline ends. The CDR3 DNA is TGTGCCTGGACACCCTACAGGGCCACTAATGAAAAACTGTTTTTT. Encoded protein: CAWTPYRATNEKLFF.

This chain uses TRBV2 with TRBJ1-1, with a tentative D call TRBD1 (6 bases). CDR1 is SNHLY and CDR2 is FYNNEI in the germline V gene. V lost 8 bases, J lost 4 bases, and 8 bases lay in between. The CDR3 loop spans 11 amino acids. CDR3 nucleotides: TGTGCCAGCCAGGGGCCCACTGAAGCTTTCTTT. Residues: CASQGPTEAFF.

The chain combines TRBV5-4 with TRBJ2-3, with a weak D call TRBD2 (5 bases). Trimming removed 3 bases from V and 6 bases from J, with 11 bases in between. The CDR3 has 13 amino acids. Germline CDR1 reads SGHNT; CDR2 reads YYREEE (reference sequence). In nucleotides, the CDR3 is TGTGCCAGCAGCTCCCCCCCGGGGGATACGCAGTATTTT. Its protein is CASSSPPGDTQYF.

The gene calls are TRBV5-8 and TRBJ2-3; weak D call: TRBD1 (6 bases). Germline V gene data show CDR1 as SGHTS and CDR2 as YDEGEE. The ends were cut back, 0 bases at V and 3 bases at J, with 11 bases in the middle. There are 15 residues in the CDR3. This CDR3 reads CASSLGTGKTDTQYF. Here the CDR3 DNA reads TGTGCCAGCAGCTTGGGAACAGGGAAGACAGATACGCAGTATTTT.

This clone was seen once. This chain links TRBV9 with TRBJ2-7, with 12 positions matching TRBD1. The germline CDR1 and CDR2 sequences are SGDLS and YYNGEE. The CDR3 consists of 16 residues. Unmatched junction bases numbered 6, after V lost 1 base and J lost 4 bases. The CDR3 coding sequence is TGTGCCAGCAGCGTAAACTCGGGACAGGGGGCTTACGAGCAGTACTTC. Residues: CASSVNSGQGAYEQYF.

The J gene is TRBJ2-1, the V gene TRBV29-1; TRBD2 matches at 12 bases. With 6 bases clipped from V and 6 bases from J, the junction kept 12 bases outside the gene matches. This CDR3 contains 16 residues. The germline gives CDR1 SQVTM, CDR2 ANQGSEA. The CDR3 sequence: CSVDQAPSGRANEQFF. The CDR3 DNA reads TGCAGCGTGGACCAGGCTCCTAGCGGGAGGGCCAATGAGCAGTTCTTC.

The CDR3 nucleotides are TGTGCCTGGAGTTCGACAGGACCTAATTCACCCCTCCACTTT. This codes for CAWSSTGPNSPLHF. The chain employs TRBV30 and TRBJ1-6, with D perhaps matching TRBD1 (6 bases). Germline V CDR1 and CDR2: GTSNPN, SVGIG (reference sequence). The CDR3 is 14 residues long. With 2 bases removed from V and 6 bases from J, the gap between germline ends came to 11 bases.

J is TRBJ1-3 and V is TRBV30, with unresolved D. The CDR3 loop spans 15 amino acids. With 2 bases removed from V and 0 bases from J, the gap between germline ends came to 11 bases. Germline V CDR1 and CDR2: GTSNPN, SVGIG (reference sequence). CDR3: CAWSRGTPSGNTIYF. DNA for the CDR3: TGTGCCTGGAGTCGAGGCACACCCTCTGGAAACACCATATATTTT.

The chain carries TRBV6-1 and TRBJ1-1; D is possibly TRBD1 (6 bases). CDR3 length: 16 residues. V was pared by 3 bases and J by 4 bases, with 18 bases between. Germline assignment: CDR1 MNHNS and CDR2 SASEGT. CDR3 in DNA: TGTGCCAGCAGTGAGGCTACCACAGGGTTGGGCACTGAAGCTTTCTTT. Translating it yields CASSEATTGLGTEAFF.

The chain joins TRBV5-1 to TRBJ1-3, with 8 nucleotides matching TRBD1. The CDR3 runs to 18 residues. The V and J ends lost 0 bases and 1 base, in that order; junction bases with no gene match: 9. Germline CDR1 is SGHRS and CDR2 is YFSETQ. This CDR3 is CASSLVSPRQGSGNTIYF. The CDR3, as DNA: TGCGCCAGCAGCTTGGTCTCCCCGAGACAGGGGTCTGGAAACACCATATATTTT.

This clone appeared a few times. The rearrangement links TRBV7-8 to TRBJ2-1; TRBD2 matches 14 bases. Per germline, CDR1 SGHVS and CDR2 FQNEAQ. With 5 bases clipped from V and 4 bases from J, the junction kept 4 bases outside the gene matches. This CDR3 has 16 amino acids. CDR3 nucleotide sequence: TGTGCCAGCAGCATGACTAGCGGGGGGGCTTACAATGAGCAGTTCTTC. Translation gives CASSMTSGGAYNEQFF.

The chain is built from TRBV5-1 and TRBJ2-7; D might be TRBD1 (5 bases). The CDR3 contains 14 residues. Deletions cut 2 bases from V and 0 bases from J, with 9 bases between. Germline V CDR1 and CDR2: SGHRS, YFSETQ. The CDR3 sequence: CASSFQGPSYEQYF. CDR3 bases: TGCGCCAGCAGCTTTCAGGGTCCCTCCTACGAGCAGTACTTC.

The chain carries TRBV5-6 and TRBJ2-5; tentative D call: TRBD2 (6 bases). V shed 0 bases and J shed 9 bases, with 9 bases lying between them. Germline values: CDR1 SGHDT, CDR2 YYEEEE. The CDR3 is made up of 12 amino acids. CDR3 nucleotides: TGTGCCAGCAGCTTGGGGGGGAGGCCCCAGTACTTC. This translates into CASSLGGRPQYF.

The chain carries TRBV6-6 and TRBJ2-7; TRBD1 matches at 9 bases. V lost 4 bases to trimming and J lost 6 bases; unmatched junction nucleotides: 7. Germline loops: CDR1 MNHNY, CDR2 SVGAGI (reference sequence). The CDR3 is 14 residues long. The CDR3 nucleotides are TGTGCCAGCAGTTCGGGGGACAGGGTGTCCGAGCAGTACTTC. This sequence encodes CASSSGDRVSEQYF.

V gene TRBV7-8 combines with J gene TRBJ1-1, with 12 bases identical to TRBD1. With V trimmed by 8 bases and J by 3 bases, 4 bases remained unmatched. Germline V gene data show CDR1 as SGHVS and CDR2 as FQNEAQ. This CDR3 is built from 14 residues. DNA for the CDR3: TGTGCCAGCCGGGGACAGGGGGCCGACACTGAAGCTTTCTTT. Its protein product is CASRGQGADTEAFF.

The chain has TRBV15 and TRBJ2-2, with a tentative D call TRBD1 (6 bases). CDR3 length: 16 amino acids. Germline CDR1 reads LNHNV; CDR2 reads YYDKDF (reference sequence). Trimming took off 3 bases at V and 7 bases at J, with 18 bases between the two ends. The CDR3 coding sequence is TGTGCCACCAGCAGCCGACGGGACACGCCCAGCGGGGAGCTGTTTTTT. Translation gives CATSSRRDTPSGELFF.

The chain recombines TRBV5-1 with TRBJ1-1; D uncertain. CDR1 and CDR2 (germline): SGHRS, YFSETQ. The CDR3 contains 16 residues. V was trimmed by 4 bases and J by 1 base, leaving 17 bases between them. The CDR3 is CASSQAVGPTNTEAFF. The CDR3, as DNA: TGCGCCAGCAGCCAGGCCGTAGGTCCGACGAACACTGAAGCTTTCTTT. The full variable domain, rest sourced from reference TRBV5-1 and TRBJ1-1, is KAGVTQTPRYLIKTRGQQVTLSCSPISGHRSVSWYQQTPGQGLQFLFEYFSETQRNKGNFPGRFSGRQFSNSRSEMNVSTLELGDSALYLCASSQAVGPTNTEAFFGQGTRLTVV.

This clone appeared once. The chain joins TRBV5-1 to TRBJ1-1, with D unclear. Germline V lookup: CDR1 SGHRS, CDR2 YFSETQ. This CDR3 comprises 15 residues. V lost 2 bases, J lost 1 base, and 12 bases lay in between. CDR3 sequence: CASSLTPAGNTEAFF. CDR3 nucleotide sequence: TGCGCCAGCAGCTTAACCCCAGCAGGGAACACTGAAGCTTTCTTT. Filled out from reference TRBV5-1 and TRBJ1-1, the complete variable domain reads KAGVTQTPRYLIKTRGQQVTLSCSPISGHRSVSWYQQTPGQGLQFLFEYFSETQRNKGNFPGRFSGRQFSNSRSEMNVSTLELGDSALYLCASSLTPAGNTEAFFGQGTRLTVV.

This chain connects TRBV6-5 to TRBJ2-5; 10 bases map to TRBD2. Germline CDR1 MNHEY, CDR2 SVGAGI. V shed 7 bases and J 3 bases; nucleotides not matched to a gene: 8. The CDR3 length is 15 residues. The CDR3 here is CASTVAGGLKETQYF. In nucleotides, the CDR3 is TGTGCCAGCACAGTAGCGGGAGGACTCAAAGAGACCCAGTACTTC.

This clone was counted only a few times. The genes are TRBV5-4 and TRBJ2-2, with 7 bases fitting TRBD1. J lost 2 bases, V lost 2 bases, and 3 bases had no gene match. This CDR3 contains 15 residues. CDR1 SGHNT and CDR2 YYREEE come from the germline V gene (reference sequence). Here the CDR3 reads CASSFRDRNTGELFF. The CDR3 DNA sequence: TGTGCCAGCAGCTTCCGGGACAGAAACACCGGGGAGCTGTTTTTT.

A single count supports this clone. The V gene is TRBV10-3, the J gene TRBJ2-2; weak D call: TRBD2 (6 bases). Germline V gene data show CDR1 as ENHRY and CDR2 as SYGVKD. Trimming took off 6 bases at V and 1 base at J, with 9 bases between the two ends. The CDR3 spans 14 residues. The CDR3 sequence: CAIRGLQNTGELFF. The CDR3 DNA is TGTGCCATCAGGGGACTCCAGAACACCGGGGAGCTGTTTTTT.

The chain combines TRBV10-3 with TRBJ2-2; TRBD2 agrees at 12 bases. The length of the CDR3 is 17 residues. Germline-derived CDR1 and CDR2 are ENHRY and SYGVKD. The J segment lost 4 bases and the V segment lost 5 bases, leaving 8 bases of the junction unmatched. CDR3 amino acids: CAISLTLAGGSTGELFF. The CDR3 DNA follows: TGTGCCATCAGTCTCACACTAGCGGGAGGTTCCACCGGGGAGCTGTTTTTT.

The chain combines TRBV29-1 with TRBJ1-2, with D perhaps TRBD1 (5 bases). This CDR3 comprises 18 residues. The V and J ends lost 6 bases and 10 bases respectively, with 36 bases between them. From germline, CDR1 is SQVTM and CDR2 ANQGSEA. The CDR3 region is CSVDPGLARDSNEDDYTF. CDR3 bases: TGCAGCGTAGACCCGGGGCTGGCTCGGGACTCCAACGAAGATGACTACACCTTC.

The chain carries TRBV5-4 and TRBJ1-3, with TRBD1 matching 7 bases. Germline CDR1 reads SGHNT; CDR2 reads YYREEE (reference sequence). V shed 4 bases, J shed 0 bases, and the junction held 1 base outside the gene matches. This CDR3 is built from 14 residues. The CDR3 bases are TGTGCCAGCAGCCCAGGGGGCTCTGGAAACACCATATATTTT. Translated, it gives CASSPGGSGNTIYF.

The chain couples TRBV5-1 to TRBJ2-5, with D perhaps TRBD2 (6 bases). With 5 bases removed from V and 11 bases from J, the gap between germline ends came to 13 bases. This CDR3 is 11 amino acids long. In germline, CDR1 is SGHRS, CDR2 YFSETQ. The CDR3 loop reads CASSRGGAQYF. The CDR3 nucleotides are TGCGCCAGCAGTCGAGGCGGGGCTCAGTACTTC.